This T cell receptor beta chain is from a study of T cell clonotyping in hematopoietic cell transplantation. Specified time point: recipient sample about 28 days before transplant, after cytoreduction. Germline CDR1 and CDR2: SQVTM and ANQGSEA. The V and J ends lost 5 bases and 6 bases respectively, with 13 bases between them. The CDR3 covers 12 residues. Using immunoSEQ multiplex PCR, the repertoire was profiled, and TCRdb retains in-frame clones only, with some absent. The data hold about 6,500 clones, with approximately 97% observed a single time. The TCR originated in a man aged 70 or older with acute myeloid leukemia. Some clones in this sample may be carry-over from other donors' samples. The chain employs TRBV29-1 and TRBJ1-2, with unresolved D. Here the sequenced sample was peripheral blood mononuclear cells, taken before stem cell transplant. The CDR3 DNA follows: TGCAGCGTTAAAGGGCAGCTAGATGGCTACACCTTC. Protein product: CSVKGQLDGYTF.